This passage covers 27 T cell receptor beta chains from one sample sequenced in a study of identifying expanded T cells in peripheral blood. This table comes from immunoSEQ multiplex PCR, and its TCRdb copy is limited to in-frame clones, with some not included. The repertoire has about 50,000 clones, roughly 82% of them found once; the top ten carry around 15%. The sample consisted of blood. The receptor set was obtained from a person aged 18 to 75 in good health.

The chain uses TRBV7-9 and TRBJ1-1; a weak D match, TRBD1 (6 bases). Deletions cut 5 bases from V and 3 bases from J, with 19 bases between. The CDR3 is 16 residues long. CDR1 and CDR2 (germline): SEHNR, FQNEAQ (reference sequence). The CDR3 sequence: CASSRVGGRMDTEAFF. The CDR3 DNA is TGTGCCAGCAGCCGCGTCGGGGGGCGCATGGACACTGAAGCTTTCTTT.

This clone was counted a few times. V gene TRBV6-6 combines with J gene TRBJ2-7, with no clear D. The CDR3 is 11 amino acids. Germline V gives CDR1 MNHNY, CDR2 SVGAGI (reference sequence). Trimming took 6 bases from V and 2 from J, leaving 5 bases between them. Here the CDR3 reads CASSDPYEQYF. CDR3 DNA sequence: TGTGCCAGCAGCGACCCCTACGAGCAGTACTTC.

This rearrangement joins TRBV9 to TRBJ2-7, with D maybe TRBD1 (6 bases). The CDR3 is 18 amino acids. Germline V gene sequence: CDR1 SGDLS, CDR2 YYNGEE. V gave up 8 bases and J gave up 3 bases, with 30 bases separating them. The CDR3 DNA sequence: TGTGCCAGAAATCAATCCCACCGGGGCAGGGGTCCCCTCTACGAGCAGTACTTC. Its translation is CARNQSHRGRGPLYEQYF.

V gene TRBV9 combines with J gene TRBJ2-1; D not resolved. Germline CDR1 is SGDLS and CDR2 is YYNGEE. This CDR3 has 14 residues. V was cut by 4 bases and J by 8 bases, with 16 bases left in between. The CDR3 sequence is CASSPGRAPDEQFF. CDR3 DNA sequence: TGTGCCAGCAGCCCCGGCCGGGCCCCCGATGAGCAGTTCTTC.

The CDR3 nucleotides are TGTGCCAGCAGTTTACCGACAGGGACCCATGGCTACACCTTC. Protein product: CASSLPTGTHGYTF. The chain links TRBV6-6 to TRBJ1-2; 7 bases fit TRBD1. The ends lost 4 bases at V and 6 bases at J; junction bases unmatched: 8. This CDR3 comprises 14 residues. Germline CDR1 is MNHNY and CDR2 is SVGAGI (reference sequence).

This clone came up once. CDR3 bases: TGTGCCAGCAGCTTAAGGGACAGTTATGGCTACACCTTC. This encodes CASSLRDSYGYTF. V is TRBV11-3 and J is TRBJ1-2, with TRBD1 matching over 7 bases. CDR3 size: 13 residues. Looked up from germline, CDR1 is SGHNT and CDR2 is YENEEA. With V trimmed by 2 bases and J by 5 bases, 2 bases remained unmatched.

V is TRBV7-6 and J is TRBJ2-1; weak D call: TRBD1 (6 bases). V gave up 1 base and J gave up 0 bases, with 22 bases separating them. Germline CDR1 and CDR2: SGHVS and FNYEAQ. The CDR3 covers 20 residues. The CDR3, as DNA: TGTGCCAGCAGCTTAGTAGGAGGCAGGGGACGACCGAGCTCCTACAATGAGCAGTTCTTC. Its protein is CASSLVGGRGRPSSYNEQFF.

This clone was picked up many times. V is TRBV9 and J is TRBJ1-1; D not resolved. With 0 bases removed from V and 0 bases from J, the gap between germline ends came to 9 bases. The CDR3 length is 15 residues. The germline V gene encodes CDR1 SGDLS and CDR2 YYNGEE. The CDR3 sequence: CASSVGGRMNTEAFF. The CDR3 nucleotides read TGTGCCAGCAGCGTAGGCGGACGGATGAACACTGAAGCTTTCTTT.

This sequence joins TRBV29-1 and TRBJ1-2, with D perhaps TRBD1 (6 bases). CDR3 length: 12 residues. Trimming left V 1 base short and J 7 bases short, with 10 bases between. From germline, CDR1 is SQVTM and CDR2 ANQGSEA. The DNA for the CDR3 is TGCAGCGTTGAAGGGGGGCAGGGTGGCTACACCTTC. Protein sequence: CSVEGGQGGYTF.

This clone was counted between two and nine times. The chain joins TRBV29-1 to TRBJ2-3; 7 bases match TRBD1. The germline V gene encodes CDR1 SQVTM and CDR2 ANQGSEA. The ends lost 4 bases at V and 0 bases at J; junction bases unmatched: 7. The length of the CDR3 is 15 residues. CDR3 sequence: CSVVGDRESTDTQYF. Here the CDR3 DNA reads TGCAGCGTTGTCGGTGACAGGGAGAGCACAGATACGCAGTATTTT.

The rearrangement joins TRBV6-5 to TRBJ1-1, with TRBD1 matching 8 bases. V gave up 5 bases and J gave up 1 base; unmatched junction bases: 3. Germline CDR1 reads MNHEY; CDR2 reads SVGAGI. This CDR3 has 14 amino acids. The CDR3 nucleotides read TGTGCCAGCAGTGGCCAGGGGGCGAACACTGAAGCTTTCTTT. Protein sequence: CASSGQGANTEAFF.

The chain recombines TRBV7-2 with TRBJ2-7; 8 bases line up with TRBD1. Germline assignment: CDR1 SGHTA and CDR2 FQGNSA. The length of the CDR3 is 15 residues. Trimming at V came to 1 base and at J to 0 bases, leaving 2 bases not matched to a gene. CDR3: CASSLGTGYSYEQYV. The DNA of the CDR3 is TGTGCCAGCAGCTTAGGGACAGGGTACTCCTACGAGCAGTACGTC.

The chain links TRBV7-2 to TRBJ2-2; D remains unclear. Trimming took off 3 bases at V and 2 bases at J, with 13 bases between the two ends. The germline V gene has CDR1 SGHTA and CDR2 FQGNSA. The CDR3 sequence is 16 residues long. CDR3 sequence: CASSFSYFGNTGELFF. Here the CDR3 DNA reads TGTGCCAGCAGCTTTTCTTATTTCGGAAACACCGGGGAGCTGTTTTTT.

This clone was picked up a small number of times. The chain couples TRBV9 to TRBJ2-2; 8 nucleotides agree with TRBD2. The ends lost 2 bases at V and 1 base at J; junction bases unmatched: 4. Per the germline V gene, CDR1 is SGDLS and CDR2 is YYNGEE. There are 16 residues in the CDR3. DNA of the CDR3: TGTGCCAGCAGCGTGGATAGCGGGGTGAACACCGGGGAGCTGTTTTTT. Encoded protein: CASSVDSGVNTGELFF. Full variable domain (outside the CDR3, taken from reference TRBV9 and TRBJ2-2): DSGVTQTPKHLITATGQRVTLRCSPRSGDLSVYWYQQSLDQGLQFLIQYYNGEERAKGNILERFSAQQFPDLHSELNLSSLELGDSALYFCASSVDSGVNTGELFFGEGSRLTVL.

The CDR3 DNA is TGTGCCAGCAGCTTAATACAGGGGGCAAACGAGCAGTACTTC. This translates into CASSLIQGANEQYF. The gene calls are TRBV7-2 and TRBJ2-7; TRBD1 aligns across 9 bases. V lost 2 bases and J lost 5; bases outside the gene matches: 4. Germline loops: CDR1 SGHTA, CDR2 FQGNSA. The CDR3 sequence is 14 residues long.

The chain joins TRBV19 to TRBJ1-3, with 7 bases lining up with TRBD1. The CDR3 spans 16 residues. V gave up 4 bases and J gave up 5 bases; unmatched junction bases: 11. CDR1 LNHDA and CDR2 SQIVND come from the germline V gene (reference sequence). CDR3 nucleotides: TGTGCCAGTAGTAAACATACCGGGACAGAGAGAAACACCATATATTTT. Translation: CASSKHTGTERNTIYF. The full variable domain, in which reference TRBV19 and TRBJ1-3 provide the parts outside the CDR3, is DGGITQSPKYLFRKEGQNVTLSCEQNLNHDAMYWYRQDPGQGLRLIYYSQIVNDFQKGDIAEGYSVSREKKESFPLTVTSAQKNPTAFYLCASSKHTGTERNTIYFGEGSWLTVV.

To note about this clone: The same CDR3 is also encoded by other DNA sequences in this sample. J is TRBJ2-2 and V is TRBV7-9, with D perhaps TRBD2 (6 bases). The germline V and J ends were trimmed by 5 bases and 4 bases, with 8 bases remaining between them. The CDR3 totals 13 residues. Germline lookup yields CDR1 SEHNR and CDR2 FQNEAQ (reference sequence). CDR3 amino acids: CASSLGGTGELFF. CDR3 DNA: TGTGCCAGCAGCCTCGGGGGCACCGGGGAGCTGTTTTTT.

The chain combines TRBV7-6 with TRBJ1-1; the match to TRBD1 covers 7 bases. Germline lookup yields CDR1 SGHVS and CDR2 FNYEAQ. V was clipped by 1 base and J by 1 base; unmatched bases: 3. This CDR3 is 15 amino acids long. This CDR3 reads CASSLGRDRNTEAFF. CDR3 sequence (DNA): TGTGCCAGCAGCTTAGGCCGGGACAGGAACACTGAAGCTTTCTTT. The full variable domain, with the rest looked up from reference TRBV7-6 and TRBJ1-1, is GAGVSQSPRYKVTKRGQDVALRCDPISGHVSLYWYRQALGQGPEFLTYFNYEAQQDKSGLPNDRFSAERPEGSISTLTIQRTEQRDSAMYRCASSLGRDRNTEAFFGQGTRLTVV.

Of note for this clone: Other DNA sequences in the sample encode the same CDR3. Here the CDR3 reads CASSRGRQETQYF. The CDR3 nucleotides are TGTGCCAGCAGCCGCGGGAGACAAGAGACCCAGTACTTC. This sequence joins TRBV7-6 and TRBJ2-5, with 7 bases aligning to TRBD2. Germline V gene sequence: CDR1 SGHVS, CDR2 FNYEAQ. The ends lost 5 bases at V and 2 bases at J; junction bases unmatched: 2. The CDR3 consists of 13 residues.

The chain uses TRBV11-3 and TRBJ1-1, with D unresolved. Per germline, CDR1 SGHNT and CDR2 YENEEA. V lost 1 base and J 8 bases, leaving 8 bases between the germline ends. The length of the CDR3 is 12 residues. The CDR3 sequence: CASSLAPTEAFF. The DNA for the CDR3 is TGTGCCAGCAGCTTAGCCCCTACAGAAGCTTTCTTT. The full variable domain, its missing parts supplied by reference TRBV11-3 and TRBJ1-1, is EAGVVQSPRYKIIEKKQPVAFWCNPISGHNTLYWYLQNLGQGPELLIRYENEEAVDDSQLPKDRFSAERLKGVDSTLKIQPAELGDSAVYLCASSLAPTEAFFGQGTRLTVV.

This clone was counted a single time. The chain links TRBV19 to TRBJ1-1, with unresolved D. Trimming removed 5 bases from V and 1 base from J, with 8 bases in between. CDR3 length equals 13 residues. From germline, CDR1 is LNHDA and CDR2 SQIVND (reference sequence). CDR3 region: CASSEVRNTEAFF. In DNA, the CDR3 is TGTGCCAGTAGTGAGGTGAGGAACACTGAAGCTTTCTTT. Full variable domain (rest looked up from reference TRBV19 and TRBJ1-1): DGGITQSPKYLFRKEGQNVTLSCEQNLNHDAMYWYRQDPGQGLRLIYYSQIVNDFQKGDIAEGYSVSREKKESFPLTVTSAQKNPTAFYLCASSEVRNTEAFFGQGTRLTVV.

V usage is TRBV19 and J usage is TRBJ1-4; TRBD1 matches 11 bases. V lost 5 bases, J lost 10 bases, and 3 bases stayed unmatched. The germline V gene has CDR1 LNHDA and CDR2 SQIVND (reference sequence). The CDR3 is made up of 13 amino acids. CDR3 residues: CASSGTGGGKLFF. The CDR3 DNA reads TGTGCCAGTAGTGGGACAGGGGGAGGAAAACTGTTTTTT.

The chain carries TRBV5-6 and TRBJ2-1; D assignment may be TRBD1 or TRBD2 (6 bases each). The CDR3 runs 14 residues. Trimming left V 1 base short and J 7 bases short, with 12 bases between. CDR1 is SGHDT and CDR2 is YYEEEE in the germline V gene. CDR3 sequence reads: CASSLFGGPNEQFF. The CDR3 DNA follows: TGTGCCAGCAGCTTGTTTGGGGGGCCAAATGAGCAGTTCTTC.

This clone was recorded once. The chain recombines TRBV25-1 with TRBJ2-7, with 16 bases matching TRBD2. V gave up 2 bases and J gave up 1 base; unmatched junction bases: 5. Germline CDR1 MGHDK, CDR2 SYGVNS. The CDR3 sequence is 18 residues long. CDR3 loop: CASSERGLAGGPSYEQYF. The CDR3 DNA reads as TGTGCCAGCAGTGAAAGGGGACTAGCGGGAGGGCCATCCTACGAGCAGTACTTC.

This rearrangement joins TRBV10-2 to TRBJ1-4; the D is unclear. Per the germline V gene, CDR1 is WSHSY and CDR2 is SAAADI. The CDR3 is 13 amino acids. V dropped 2 bases and J dropped 8 bases, with 9 bases sitting between them. DNA of the CDR3: TGCGCCAGCAGTGAGGACGTCCGCGAAAAACTGTTTTTT. Encoded protein: CASSEDVREKLFF.

CDR3 protein: CASLSGGAETQYF. CDR3 nucleotides: TGTGCCAGCCTCAGCGGGGGAGCAGAGACCCAGTACTTC. The chain joins TRBV18 to TRBJ2-5; 8 bases map to TRBD2. Per the germline V gene, CDR1 is KGHSH and CDR2 is LQKENI. Losses at the gene ends were 8 bases for V and 4 bases for J; bases not matched to a gene: 6. This CDR3 spans 13 amino acids.

The J gene is TRBJ1-2, the V gene TRBV7-6; the D is unclear. Germline CDR1 SGHVS, CDR2 FNYEAQ. This CDR3 has 14 residues. The V gene lost 3 bases and the J gene lost 8 bases, with 16 bases spanning the gap. The DNA of the CDR3 is TGTGCCAGCAGCTTGACTCCGGGAGGAAAAGGCTACACCTTC. Translation: CASSLTPGGKGYTF.